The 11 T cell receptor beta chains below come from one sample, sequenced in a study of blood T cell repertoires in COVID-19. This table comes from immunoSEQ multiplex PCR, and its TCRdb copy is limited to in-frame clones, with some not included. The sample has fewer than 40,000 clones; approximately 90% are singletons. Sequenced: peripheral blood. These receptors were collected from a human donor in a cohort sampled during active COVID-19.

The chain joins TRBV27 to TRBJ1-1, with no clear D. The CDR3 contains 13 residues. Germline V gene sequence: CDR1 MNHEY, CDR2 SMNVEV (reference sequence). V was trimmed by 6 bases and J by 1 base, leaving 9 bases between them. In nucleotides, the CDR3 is TGTGCCAGCAGAAAACAACCGAACACTGAAGCTTTCTTT. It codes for CASRKQPNTEAFF.

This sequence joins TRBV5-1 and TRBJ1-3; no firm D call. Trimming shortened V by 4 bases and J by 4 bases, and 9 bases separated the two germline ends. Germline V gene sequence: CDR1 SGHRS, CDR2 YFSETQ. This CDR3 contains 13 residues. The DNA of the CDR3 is TGCGCCAGCAGCCCCTACAGAGGAAACACCATATATTTT. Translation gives CASSPYRGNTIYF.

The CDR3 reads CASSPGATDRGLIAEQFF. DNA of the CDR3: TGTGCCAGCAGCCCGGGAGCCACGGACAGGGGGCTTATAGCCGAGCAGTTCTTC. The J gene is TRBJ2-1, the V gene TRBV5-8, with 11 bases identical to TRBD1. The germline V gene encodes CDR1 SGHTS and CDR2 YDEGEE. V was pared by 4 bases and J by 10 bases, with 19 bases of the junction left unmatched. This CDR3 comprises 18 residues.

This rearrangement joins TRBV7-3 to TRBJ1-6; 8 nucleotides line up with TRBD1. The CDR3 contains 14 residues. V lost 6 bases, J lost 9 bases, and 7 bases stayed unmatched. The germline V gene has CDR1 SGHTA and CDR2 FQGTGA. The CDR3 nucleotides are TGTGCCAGCAGTGCCCAGGGGGCCGGTTCACCCCTCCACTTT. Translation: CASSAQGAGSPLHF.

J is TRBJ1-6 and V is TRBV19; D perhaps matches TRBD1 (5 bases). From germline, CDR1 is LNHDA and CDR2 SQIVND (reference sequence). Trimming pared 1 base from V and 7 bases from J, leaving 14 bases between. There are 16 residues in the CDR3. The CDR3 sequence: CASSIGGPGRNSPLHF. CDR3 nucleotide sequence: TGTGCCAGTAGTATAGGAGGGCCAGGGAGGAATTCACCCCTCCACTTT.

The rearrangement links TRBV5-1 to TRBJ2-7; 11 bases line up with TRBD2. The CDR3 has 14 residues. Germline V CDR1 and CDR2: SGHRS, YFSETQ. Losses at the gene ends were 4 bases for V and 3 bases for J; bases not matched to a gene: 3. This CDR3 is CASSTSGSLYEQYF. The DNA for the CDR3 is TGCGCCAGCAGCACTAGCGGGAGCCTCTACGAGCAGTACTTC. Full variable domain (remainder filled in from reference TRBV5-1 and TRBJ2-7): KAGVTQTPRYLIKTRGQQVTLSCSPISGHRSVSWYQQTPGQGLQFLFEYFSETQRNKGNFPGRFSGRQFSNSRSEMNVSTLELGDSALYLCASSTSGSLYEQYFGPGTRLTVT.

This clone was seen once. The DNA of the CDR3 is TGCGCCAGCAGCTTGGACCAGGTCAAAGCTTTCTTT. This sequence encodes CASSLDQVKAFF. J is TRBJ1-1 and V is TRBV5-1; D gene unclear. V lost 0 bases and J 9 bases, leaving 9 bases between the germline ends. CDR1 and CDR2 from the germline V gene are SGHRS and YFSETQ. CDR3 length: 12 amino acids.

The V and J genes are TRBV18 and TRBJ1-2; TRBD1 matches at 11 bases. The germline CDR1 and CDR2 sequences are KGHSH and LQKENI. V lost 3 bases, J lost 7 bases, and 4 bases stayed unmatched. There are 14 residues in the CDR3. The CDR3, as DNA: TGTGCCAGCTCACCGATCGGGACAGGGGGTGGCTACACCTTC. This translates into CASSPIGTGGGYTF.

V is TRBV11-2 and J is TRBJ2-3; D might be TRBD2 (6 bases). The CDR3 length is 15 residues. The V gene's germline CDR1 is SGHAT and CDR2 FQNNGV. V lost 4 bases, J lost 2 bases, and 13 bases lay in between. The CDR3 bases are TGTGCCAGCAGCTCCCAGCGGGTCCACACAGATACGCAGTATTTT. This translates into CASSSQRVHTDTQYF.

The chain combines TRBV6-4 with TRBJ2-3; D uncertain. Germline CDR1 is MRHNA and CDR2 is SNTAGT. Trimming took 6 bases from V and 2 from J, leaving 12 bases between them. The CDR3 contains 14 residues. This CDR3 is CASSEAPDTDTQYF. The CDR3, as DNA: TGTGCCAGCAGCGAGGCCCCGGACACAGATACGCAGTATTTT.

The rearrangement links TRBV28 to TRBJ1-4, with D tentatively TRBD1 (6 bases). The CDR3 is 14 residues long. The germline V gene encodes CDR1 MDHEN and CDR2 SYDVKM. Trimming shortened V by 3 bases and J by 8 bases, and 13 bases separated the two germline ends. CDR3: CASSFGGLGEKLFF. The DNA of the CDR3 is TGTGCCAGCAGTTTTGGGGGCTTGGGCGAAAAACTGTTTTTT.